This TCR beta chain was sequenced for a study of CXCR3-negative and CXCR3-positive naive CD8 T cells. Study in general: Collectively, the libraries yielded approximately 140 million TRB reads in total, at about 1.5 +/- 0.3 million per library.

The CDR3 sequence is 12 residues long. Germline CDR1 reads SEHNR; CDR2 reads FQNEAQ (reference sequence). As regards this clonotype: Its specificity is not known.

At approximately 300,000 cells each, triplicate sorts were carried out for each CD8+ T cell subset. UMI-tagged TRB cDNA libraries were built via 5' RACE. TCRdb reprocessed the 5' RACE reads and reports one entry per CDR3 protein, with no DNA. Its table records about 90,000 distinct CDR3 sequences. The study's findings and limits: A higher hydrophobicity marked the TRB CDR3s of CXCR3-positive naive cells versus CXCR3-negative naive cells.

Sequencing input: naive CXCR3+ CD8+ T cells from blood. The subset is: CD45RO-CCR7+CD27+CD95- naive CD8+ T cells expressing CXCR3 (TNR3+). The source of this sequence is a human donor in good health. Some clones in this sample may be carry-over from other donors' samples. This chain links TRBV7-9 with TRBJ2-3. CDR3 sequence: CASSFGTDTQYF.